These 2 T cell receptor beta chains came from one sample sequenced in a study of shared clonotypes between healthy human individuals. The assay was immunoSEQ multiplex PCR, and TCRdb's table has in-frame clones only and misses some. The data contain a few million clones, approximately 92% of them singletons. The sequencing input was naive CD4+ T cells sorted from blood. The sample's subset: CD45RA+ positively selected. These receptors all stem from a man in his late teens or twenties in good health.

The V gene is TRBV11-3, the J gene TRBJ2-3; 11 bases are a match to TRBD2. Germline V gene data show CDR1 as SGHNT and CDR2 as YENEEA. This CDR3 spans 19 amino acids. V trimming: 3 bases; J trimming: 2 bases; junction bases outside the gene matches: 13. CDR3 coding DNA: TGTGCCAGCAGCTTCTTCGTCGGGACTAGCGGTTCTCACACAGATACGCAGTATTTT. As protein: CASSFFVGTSGSHTDTQYF.

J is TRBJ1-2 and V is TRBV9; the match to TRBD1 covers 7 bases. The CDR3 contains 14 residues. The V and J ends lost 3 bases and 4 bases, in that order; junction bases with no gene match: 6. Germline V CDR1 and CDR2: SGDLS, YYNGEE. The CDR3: CASSEGGDSYGYTF. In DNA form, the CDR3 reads TGTGCCAGCAGCGAGGGAGGGGACAGCTATGGCTACACCTTC.